The 23 T cell receptor beta chains reported below all come from one sample, sequenced in a study of OX40 agonist ivuxolimab in advanced cancers. The protocol was immunoSEQ multiplex PCR, while the TCRdb copy is restricted to in-frame clones and leaves out a portion. The sample contains some 73,000 clones, approximately 86% of which appear only once. This specimen was CD4+ or CD8+ T cells sorted from blood, taken in a trial of the OX40 agonist ivuxolimab. Receptors originate from an adult with an advanced solid tumor such as melanoma, head and neck, liver or kidney cancer.

The chain is built from TRBV7-8 and TRBJ1-5, with D maybe TRBD1 (5 bases). Germline CDR1 SGHVS, CDR2 FQNEAQ. V lost 0 bases and J 2 bases, leaving 8 bases between the germline ends. CDR3 size: 15 residues. CDR3 in amino acids: CASSLAGGGNQPQHF. CDR3 DNA: TGTGCCAGCAGCTTAGCGGGGGGGGGCAATCAGCCCCAGCATTTT. The full variable domain, in which reference TRBV7-8 and TRBJ1-5 provide the parts outside the CDR3, is GAGVSQSPRYKVAKRGQDVALRCDPISGHVSLFWYQQALGQGPEFLTYFQNEAQLDKSGLPSDRFFAERPEGSVSTLKIQRTQQEDSAVYLCASSLAGGGNQPQHFGDGTRLSIL.

On this clone: Other DNA sequences in this specimen translate into the identical CDR3. The chain has TRBV28 and TRBJ2-7; 11 nucleotides align to TRBD1. CDR3 size: 14 residues. The germline V gene has CDR1 MDHEN and CDR2 SYDVKM. V lost 5 bases and J lost 6; bases outside the gene matches: 6. CDR3 protein: CASSTGTGGSEQYF. Written as DNA, the CDR3 is TGTGCCAGCAGTACCGGGACAGGGGGGAGCGAGCAGTACTTC.

This chain uses TRBV7-9 with TRBJ1-1; maybe TRBD1 (5 bases). The CDR3 is made up of 14 amino acids. The ends were cut back, 2 bases at V and 1 base at J, with 8 bases in the middle. The germline V gene encodes CDR1 SEHNR and CDR2 FQNEAQ (reference sequence). The CDR3 DNA reads as TGTGCCAGCAGCTTATCAGGGCAGAACACTGAAGCTTTCTTT. This sequence encodes CASSLSGQNTEAFF.

The rearrangement links TRBV6-1 to TRBJ2-1; D is perhaps TRBD1 (5 bases). The CDR3 loop spans 15 amino acids. The germline CDR1 and CDR2 sequences are MNHNS and SASEGT. Deletions cut 2 bases from V and 5 bases from J, with 13 bases between. As DNA, the CDR3 is TGTGCCAGCAGTGAAAGCGCAGGGATACACAATGAGCAGTTCTTC. Protein product: CASSESAGIHNEQFF.

The chain links TRBV21-1 to TRBJ2-4; the D segment call TRBD2 is taken from the table without a DNA check. TRBV21-1 is flagged as a pseudogene. The CDR3 totals 19 residues. CDR3 protein: CASSRGSGGLFEAKNIQYF. CDR3 DNA sequence: TGTGCCAGCAGCAGAGGTAGCGGGGGTCTCTTCGAGGCCAAAAACATTCAGTACTTC.

This chain uses TRBV15 with TRBJ2-5; maybe TRBD2 (5 bases). V was pared by 1 base and J by 5 bases, with 17 bases between. There are 16 residues in the CDR3. Per germline, CDR1 LNHNV and CDR2 YYDKDF (reference sequence). The DNA for the CDR3 is TGTGCCACCAGCAGAGCCCTTGAGTCCACGGGGGAGACCCAGTACTTC. It is translated as CATSRALESTGETQYF.

CDR3 region: CASSPLGLAGVNYNEQFF. In DNA, the CDR3 is TGTGCCAGCAGCCCCCTCGGGCTAGCGGGAGTGAACTACAATGAGCAGTTCTTC. The J gene is TRBJ2-1, the V gene TRBV7-9, with 10 positions matching TRBD2. Germline V gene sequence: CDR1 SEHNR, CDR2 FQNEAQ (reference sequence). This CDR3 has 18 amino acids. Germline trimming cut 5 bases from V and 3 bases from J; bases unmatched to any gene: 13.

The rearrangement joins TRBV2 to TRBJ2-7; weak D call: TRBD2 (5 bases). Germline V gene lookup returns CDR1 SNHLY and CDR2 FYNNEI. V lost 2 bases to trimming and J lost 3 bases, with 8 bases between them. This CDR3 has 13 residues. The CDR3 DNA reads TGTGCCAGCAGTGAACCGGGGAACTACGAGCAGTACTTC. This codes for CASSEPGNYEQYF.

In DNA, the CDR3 is TGTGCCAGCAGCGCCGGGACAGGGGGCTGGGAGACCCAGTACTTC. This encodes CASSAGTGGWETQYF. V gene TRBV2 combines with J gene TRBJ2-5; TRBD1 matches at 12 bases. In germline, CDR1 is SNHLY, CDR2 FYNNEI. The CDR3 length is 15 residues. After removal of 6 bases from V and 5 bases from J, the junction contained 7 bases not matched to a gene.

CDR3 region: CASSEMGYYSNQPQHF. In DNA, the CDR3 is TGTGCCAGCAGTGAAATGGGATATTATAGCAATCAGCCCCAGCATTTT. The chain has TRBV6-1 and TRBJ1-5; D not resolved. The germline V gene has CDR1 MNHNS and CDR2 SASEGT. The CDR3 totals 16 residues. The germline V and J ends were trimmed by 2 bases and 0 bases, with 11 bases remaining between them.

This chain connects TRBV4-3 to TRBJ2-1; D is ambiguous. The CDR3 is made up of 15 amino acids. Trimming shortened V by 1 base and J by 3 bases, and 10 bases separated the two germline ends. Germline V gene sequence: CDR1 LGHNA, CDR2 YSLEER. The CDR3 DNA sequence: TGCGCCAGCAGCCAAGGGTTGGGCCTCTACAATGAGCAGTTCTTC. This encodes CASSQGLGLYNEQFF.

The chain uses TRBV7-2 and TRBJ1-4; TRBD1 matches 7 bases. Germline V CDR1 and CDR2: SGHTA, FQGNSA. This CDR3 has 18 residues. V was clipped by 5 bases and J by 8 bases; unmatched bases: 20. CDR3 residues: CASSVAGQRNHAGEKLFF. The CDR3 coding sequence is TGTGCCAGCAGCGTGGCGGGACAGCGGAACCATGCGGGCGAAAAACTGTTTTTT.

This clone occurred once. The rearrangement uses TRBV5-4 and TRBJ2-7, with 10 bases identical to TRBD2. CDR1 and CDR2 from the germline V gene are SGHNT and YYREEE (reference sequence). The CDR3 length is 17 residues. J gave up 4 bases and V 1 base, and 11 bases lay outside the gene matches. The CDR3 here is CASSLRSGLAGVYEQYF. DNA for the CDR3: TGTGCCAGCAGCTTGCGCTCAGGTCTAGCGGGAGTTTACGAGCAGTACTTC.

This chain joins TRBV6-5 and TRBJ1-1, with 7 bases fitting TRBD1. Per the germline V gene, CDR1 is MNHEY and CDR2 is SVGAGI. This CDR3 spans 15 amino acids. J lost 3 bases, V lost 6 bases, and 10 bases had no gene match. The CDR3 bases are TGTGCCAGCAGCCGGCAGGGGGAGTGGGACACTGAAGCTTTCTTT. This gives the protein CASSRQGEWDTEAFF.

This clone showed up just a few times. The gene calls are TRBV7-8 and TRBJ2-1; a weak D match, TRBD1 (5 bases). This CDR3 has 12 residues. Trimming took 5 bases from V and 8 from J, leaving 10 bases between them. Germline assignment: CDR1 SGHVS and CDR2 FQNEAQ. The CDR3 protein is CASSHPRDEQFF. The DNA for the CDR3 is TGTGCCAGCAGCCACCCCAGGGATGAGCAGTTCTTC.

The J gene is TRBJ2-7, the V gene TRBV7-8; D call uncertain. The CDR3 consists of 10 residues. V was shortened by 5 bases and J by 3 bases, with 2 bases between the two germline ends. Germline CDR1 and CDR2: SGHVS and FQNEAQ. CDR3 amino acids: CASSGYEQYF. In DNA form, the CDR3 reads TGTGCCAGCAGCGGCTACGAGCAGTACTTC.

In its sample, this clone was seen once. The chain recombines TRBV5-1 with TRBJ2-7; TRBD2 matches 10 bases. Trimming removed 0 bases from V and 4 bases from J; junction bases left unmatched: 1. Germline V gives CDR1 SGHRS, CDR2 YFSETQ. The CDR3 contains 14 residues. The CDR3 region has the DNA TGCGCCAGCAGCTTGGCTAGCGGGGGTTACGAGCAGTACTTC. It specifies CASSLASGGYEQYF.

The genes are TRBV5-1 and TRBJ1-3; D gene uncertain. Trimming took 4 bases from V and 2 from J, leaving 16 bases between them. Germline V lookup: CDR1 SGHRS, CDR2 YFSETQ. The CDR3 has 16 residues. The DNA of the CDR3 is TGCGCCAGCAGCCTCGGTGCCTCTACACCTGGAAACACCATATATTTT. It is translated as CASSLGASTPGNTIYF.

The gene calls are TRBV4-3 and TRBJ2-1; tentative D call: TRBD1 (7 bases). With 1 base removed from V and 1 base from J, the gap between germline ends came to 8 bases. The CDR3 has 15 residues. Germline CDR1 reads LGHNA; CDR2 reads YSLEER. The CDR3 sequence is CASSQAGGSYNEQFF. CDR3 DNA sequence: TGCGCCAGCAGCCAAGCAGGGGGGTCCTACAATGAGCAGTTCTTC.

This clone has just a few counts. The rearrangement uses TRBV10-3 and TRBJ1-1; maybe TRBD1 (5 bases). CDR1 ENHRY and CDR2 SYGVKD come from the germline V gene. The CDR3 loop spans 15 amino acids. V lost 6 bases, J lost 6 bases, and 20 bases lay in between. As DNA, the CDR3 is TGTGCCATCAGCCGGGACCCCCGGGGGATGGCTGAAGCTTTCTTT. Protein product: CAISRDPRGMAEAFF.

The CDR3, as DNA: TGTGCCAGCAGTCAAATCGGGACAACTTCACCCCTCCACTTT. This gives the protein CASSQIGTTSPLHF. The chain carries TRBV6-6 and TRBJ1-6; possibly TRBD1 for D (6 bases). Germline V gives CDR1 MNHNY, CDR2 SVGAGI (reference sequence). Deletions cut 5 bases from V and 9 bases from J, with 14 bases between. The CDR3 sequence is 14 residues long.

The J gene is TRBJ1-2, the V gene TRBV11-2, with D perhaps TRBD1 (5 bases). The CDR3 length is 14 residues. The germline V gene has CDR1 SGHAT and CDR2 FQNNGV. V was pared by 5 bases and J by 4 bases, with 14 bases between. In DNA form, the CDR3 reads TGTGCCAGCAGCCCTTCGACAGTAGGCTATGGCTACACCTTC. This sequence encodes CASSPSTVGYGYTF.

This clone was seen only once. The J gene is TRBJ2-3, the V gene TRBV11-2; tentative D call: TRBD2 (6 bases). The CDR3 is 14 residues long. Trimming pared 1 base from V and 5 bases from J, leaving 10 bases between. Germline CDR1 SGHAT, CDR2 FQNNGV. The CDR3 is CASSLGPGGDTQYF. CDR3 nucleotides: TGTGCCAGCAGCTTAGGCCCCGGGGGAGATACGCAGTATTTT.